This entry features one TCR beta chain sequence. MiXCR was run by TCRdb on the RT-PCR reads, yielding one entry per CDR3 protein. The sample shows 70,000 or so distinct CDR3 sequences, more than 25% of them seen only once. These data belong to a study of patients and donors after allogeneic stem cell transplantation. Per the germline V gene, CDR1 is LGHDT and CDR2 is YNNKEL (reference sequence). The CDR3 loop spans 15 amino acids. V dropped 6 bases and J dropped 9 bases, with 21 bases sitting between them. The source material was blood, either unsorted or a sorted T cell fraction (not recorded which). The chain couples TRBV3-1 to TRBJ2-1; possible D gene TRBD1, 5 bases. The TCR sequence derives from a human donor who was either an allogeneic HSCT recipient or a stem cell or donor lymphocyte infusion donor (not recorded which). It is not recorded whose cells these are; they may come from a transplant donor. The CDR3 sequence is CASRHQLKTASEQFF. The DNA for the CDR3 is TGTGCCAGCAGGCATCAGCTTAAGACAGCGAGTGAGCAGTTCTTC.